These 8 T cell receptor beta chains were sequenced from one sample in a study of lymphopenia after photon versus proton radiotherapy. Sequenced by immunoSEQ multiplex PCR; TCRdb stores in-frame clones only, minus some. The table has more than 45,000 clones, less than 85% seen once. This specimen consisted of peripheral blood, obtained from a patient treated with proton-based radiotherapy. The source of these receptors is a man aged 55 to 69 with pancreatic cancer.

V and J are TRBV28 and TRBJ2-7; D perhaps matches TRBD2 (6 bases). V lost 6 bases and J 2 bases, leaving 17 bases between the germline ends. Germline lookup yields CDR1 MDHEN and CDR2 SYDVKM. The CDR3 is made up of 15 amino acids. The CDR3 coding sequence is TGTGCCAGCAGCCTCGCCTTAGGAGGGGCCTACGAGCAGTACTTC. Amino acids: CASSLALGGAYEQYF.

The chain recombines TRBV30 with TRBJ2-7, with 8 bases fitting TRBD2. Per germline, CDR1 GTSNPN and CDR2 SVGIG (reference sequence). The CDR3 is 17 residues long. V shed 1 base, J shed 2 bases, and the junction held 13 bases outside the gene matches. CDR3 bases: TGTGCCTGGAGTGGCGGAGCGGGAGCGCATGGAACCTACGAGCAGTACTTC. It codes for CAWSGGAGAHGTYEQYF.

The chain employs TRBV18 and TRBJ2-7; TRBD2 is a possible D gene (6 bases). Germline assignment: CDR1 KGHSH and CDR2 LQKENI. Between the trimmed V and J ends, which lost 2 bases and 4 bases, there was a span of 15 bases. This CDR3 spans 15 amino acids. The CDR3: CASSPSAGLLYEQYF. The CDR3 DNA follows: TGTGCCAGCTCACCATCCGCGGGACTTCTATACGAGCAGTACTTC.

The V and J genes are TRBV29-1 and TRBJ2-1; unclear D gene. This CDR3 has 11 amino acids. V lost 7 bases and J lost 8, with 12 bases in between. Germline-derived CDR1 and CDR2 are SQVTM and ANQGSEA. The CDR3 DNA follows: TGCAGCGACAGAACCGTCTATGAGCAGTTCTTC. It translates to CSDRTVYEQFF.

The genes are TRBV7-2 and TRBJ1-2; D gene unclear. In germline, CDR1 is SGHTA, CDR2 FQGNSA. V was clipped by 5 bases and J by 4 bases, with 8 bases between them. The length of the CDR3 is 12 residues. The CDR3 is CASSPPGYGYTF. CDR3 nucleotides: TGTGCCAGCAGCCCGCCGGGCTATGGCTACACCTTC.

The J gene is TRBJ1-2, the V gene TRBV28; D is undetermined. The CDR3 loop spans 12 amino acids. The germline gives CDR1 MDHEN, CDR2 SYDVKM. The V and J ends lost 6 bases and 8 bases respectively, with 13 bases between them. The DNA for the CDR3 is TGTGCCAGCAGCCGGACTTCGGGGGGCTACACCTTC. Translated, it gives CASSRTSGGYTF.

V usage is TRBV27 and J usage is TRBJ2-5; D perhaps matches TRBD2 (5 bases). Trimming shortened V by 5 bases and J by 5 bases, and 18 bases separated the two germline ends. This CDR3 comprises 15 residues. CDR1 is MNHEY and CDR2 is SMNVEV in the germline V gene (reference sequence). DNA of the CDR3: TGTGCCAGCAGTCCCCGGGGAAACTGGCATGAGACCCAGTACTTC. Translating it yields CASSPRGNWHETQYF.

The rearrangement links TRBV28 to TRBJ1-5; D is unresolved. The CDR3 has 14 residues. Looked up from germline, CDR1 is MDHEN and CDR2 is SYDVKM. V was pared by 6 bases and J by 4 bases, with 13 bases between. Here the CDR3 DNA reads TGTGCCAGCAGGGTTCGGAACGTTAATCAGCCCCAGCATTTT. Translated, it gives CASRVRNVNQPQHF. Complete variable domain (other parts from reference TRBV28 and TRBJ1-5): DVKVTQSSRYLVKRTGEKVFLECVQDMDHENMFWYRQDPGLGLRLIYFSYDVKMKEKGDIPEGYSVSREKKERFSLILESASTNQTSMYLCASRVRNVNQPQHFGDGTRLSIL.